A selection of T cell receptor beta chains follows, all from one sample in a study of cytomegalovirus exposure and HLA in healthy donors. Clones were read by immunoSEQ multiplex PCR, and TCRdb kept only the in-frame ones, dropping some. The table includes 100,000 to 150,000 clones, approximately 87% detected once. The specimen was PBMCs. Receptors were obtained from a man in his forties or fifties in good health and CMV-seronegative. The CDR3 runs from the conserved cysteine through the conserved F or W. The D gene is left open where the match is weak. The size field is filled for only some rows; it gives once, few, many or a size class.

DNA,CDR3,size,J,D,V
TGTGCCAGCAGTCGCCAGACAGGGGATAATGAAAAACTGTTTTTT,CASSRQTGDNEKLFF,NA,TRBJ1-4,TRBD1,TRBV6-5
TGTGCCTGGGCCCCGGGACAGGGTTATGGCTACACCTTC,CAWAPGQGYGYTF,NA,TRBJ1-2,TRBD1,TRBV30
TGTGCCAGCAGCTACGGGAGGGGGGCGTGGACAGATACGCAGTATTTT,CASSYGRGAWTDTQYF,NA,TRBJ2-3,TRBD2,TRBV7-3
TGTGCCATCTCCACCACCACGGGGGATCAGCCCCAGCATTTT,CAISTTTGDQPQHF,NA,TRBJ1-5,NA,TRBV28
TGTGCCAGCAGTTTAGACAGTTTAGACTCTGGAAACACCATATATTTT,CASSLDSLDSGNTIYF,NA,TRBJ1-3,NA,TRBV28
TGTGCCAGCAGCCCGACAGGATTGAACACTGAAGCTTTCTTT,CASSPTGLNTEAFF,NA,TRBJ1-1,NA,TRBV11-2
TGTGCCAGCAAGCAGGAGGGGACCCAGTACTTC,CASKQEGTQYF,NA,TRBJ2-5,NA,TRBV6-1
TGCGCCAGCAGCTGGAGCGGGACTAGCGGAAACAATGAGCAGTTCTTC,CASSWSGTSGNNEQFF,NA,TRBJ2-1,TRBD2,TRBV5-1
TGCGCCAGCAAACTAGCGGACTACAATGAGCAGTTCTTC,CASKLADYNEQFF,NA,TRBJ2-1,TRBD2,TRBV5-1
TGTGCCAGCAGTTCTTTAGGGGGGGCACGTGAGACCCAGTACTTC,CASSSLGGARETQYF,NA,TRBJ2-5,NA,TRBV27
TGCGCCAGCAGCTTGGACAGGGGCTACGAGCAGTACTTC,CASSLDRGYEQYF,NA,TRBJ2-7,TRBD1,TRBV5-1
TGCGCCAGCAGCTTAACTAGCGGCACCACGTACACCGGGGAGCTGTTTTTT,CASSLTSGTTYTGELFF,NA,TRBJ2-2,TRBD2,TRBV5-1
TGTGCCAGCAGCTTTACTAGCGGGAGGATGGCGGATACGCAGTATTTT,CASSFTSGRMADTQYF,NA,TRBJ2-3,TRBD2,TRBV5-4
TGTGCCAGCAGCGTAGGACAGGGTGATTTTTCACCCCTCCACTTT,CASSVGQGDFSPLHF,once,TRBJ1-6,TRBD1,TRBV9
TGTGCCAGCAGCTTTGACGGGGACTATGGCTACACCTTC,CASSFDGDYGYTF,NA,TRBJ1-2,NA,TRBV5-5
TGTGCCAGCAGCCCGGGGACTAGCGGAGGCTCCTACAATGAGCAGTTCTTC,CASSPGTSGGSYNEQFF,NA,TRBJ2-1,TRBD2,TRBV7-6
TGTGCCAGCAGCTTCGGACTTTTGGGACCCCAGCATTTT,CASSFGLLGPQHF,NA,TRBJ1-5,NA,TRBV5-8
TGTGCCAGCAGCTTAGCGGAGGGGAACGCCGGGGAGCTGTTTTTT,CASSLAEGNAGELFF,NA,TRBJ2-2,NA,TRBV7-8
TGTGCCAGCAGCTTAGCGCTAGACAGTCTAGCCAAAAACATTCAGTACTTC,CASSLALDSLAKNIQYF,few,TRBJ2-4,NA,TRBV7-2
TGTGCCAGCAGCCCAGGCCCCCCTGGACAGGGGTACGAGCAGTACTTC,CASSPGPPGQGYEQYF,NA,TRBJ2-7,TRBD1,TRBV9
TGTGCCAGCAGCCCCGGGTCGGCGAACACTGAAGCTTTCTTT,CASSPGSANTEAFF,once,TRBJ1-1,NA,TRBV7-9
TGTGCCAGCAGCCAAACCCGGGACTTAAGCACAGATACGCAGTATTTT,CASSQTRDLSTDTQYF,NA,TRBJ2-3,NA,TRBV4-2
TGTGCCAGTACCCACAGGGGGTTGCAAGGAAACACCATATATTTT,CASTHRGLQGNTIYF,NA,TRBJ1-3,TRBD1,TRBV19
TGCGCCAGCAGCTTCTTAGGCGGGAGGTCCTACAATGAGCAGTTCTTC,CASSFLGGRSYNEQFF,once,TRBJ2-1,TRBD2,TRBV5-1
TGTGCCAGCTCACCCTTAAGACGCCCCCCGAGGGAGCAGTTCTTC,CASSPLRRPPREQFF,NA,TRBJ2-1,NA,TRBV18